The rows below give T cell receptor beta chains drawn from one sample of a study of T cells in Graves' hyperthyroidism and ophthalmopathy. TCRdb itself ran the multiplex PCR reads through MiXCR, one entry per CDR3 protein. The table includes hundreds of thousands of distinct CDR3 sequences, around 15% detected once. Sequencing was performed on blood. The origin of the receptors is a woman in her twenties or thirties with Graves' hyperthyroidism. Both conserved end residues are part of each CDR3. The order of the fields is D gene, J gene, CDR3 length, clone size, V gene, CDR3 DNA, CDR3 protein. D genes are given only for firm matches. Only some rows state a clone size, as once, few, many or a class for expanded clones.

>TRBD2|TRBJ2-5|15|-|TRBV6-2/TRBV6-3
TGTGCCAGCAGTTACCTAGCGGGAGGACAAGAGACCCAGTACTTC
CASSYLAGGQETQYF
>TRBD2|TRBJ2-7|15|few|TRBV11-3
TGTGCCAGCAGCTTCGGAGCGGGGTTCTCCTACGAGCAGTACTTC
CASSFGAGFSYEQYF
>-|TRBJ2-3|11|-|TRBV19
TGTGCCACAAGTCAGGGAGATACGCAGTATTTT
CATSQGDTQYF
>-|TRBJ1-5|15|-|TRBV6-1
TGTGCCAGCAGTGCTCCGGGAGCCAAGGGGCAGCCCCAGCATTTT
CASSAPGAKGQPQHF
>TRBD1|TRBJ2-1|16|few|TRBV19
TGTGCCAGTAGTATCATGGCAGGGGGCGCCCGCAATGAGCAGTTCTTC
CASSIMAGGARNEQFF
>-|TRBJ2-5|13|-|TRBV7-3
TGTGCCAGCAGTCCGGACATGGGGGAGACCCAGTACTTC
CASSPDMGETQYF
>-|TRBJ2-7|14|many|TRBV28
TGTGCCAGCAGTTTGAGGACAGAACCCTACGAGCAGTACTTC
CASSLRTEPYEQYF
>TRBD1|TRBJ2-1|12|few|TRBV4-1
TGCGCCAGCAACGACAGGGGCAATGAGCAGTTCTTC
CASNDRGNEQFF
>TRBD2|TRBJ2-7|17|-|TRBV4-1
TGCGCCAGCAGCCAAGATTTTCAACTAGCGGGAGTGTACGAGCAGTACTTC
CASSQDFQLAGVYEQYF
>TRBD2|TRBJ2-1|17|few|TRBV20-1
TGCAGTGCTTGGGGACTAGCGGGAGGGCCGGGTTACAATGAGCAGTTCTTC
CSAWGLAGGPGYNEQFF
>-|TRBJ1-1|13|-|TRBV9
TGTGCCAGCAGCGTGACGGGGGGGGCGCGAACTTTCTTT
CASSVTGGARTFF
>TRBD1|TRBJ2-3|15|-|TRBV6-1
TGTGCCAGCAGACCATCAGGGGGCCGGACAGATACGCAGTATTTT
CASRPSGGRTDTQYF
>-|TRBJ2-1|14|-|TRBV19
TGTGCCAGTAGTATATATCTAGGATACAATGAGCAGTTCTTC
CASSIYLGYNEQFF
>-|TRBJ2-7|13|many|TRBV27
TGTGCCAGCAGTTACCGGGGCGTCAACGAGCAGTACTTC
CASSYRGVNEQYF
>-|TRBJ2-5|15|many|TRBV12-3/TRBV12-4
TGTGCCAGCAGTCCCGCGGGGACGGGGGATAGGACCCAGTACTTC
CASSPAGTGDRTQYF
>TRBD1|TRBJ2-2|16|-|TRBV5-1
TGCGCCAGCAGCTTGGAGGGGGCGCAGTATCCCGGGGAGCTGTTTTTT
CASSLEGAQYPGELFF
>-|TRBJ1-2|15|-|TRBV28
TGTGCCAGCAGTTTATTACCCCCACAGAACTATGGCTACACCTTC
CASSLLPPQNYGYTF